What follows are 29 T cell receptor beta chains derived from one specimen sequenced in a study of blood T cell repertoires in COVID-19. Method: immunoSEQ multiplex PCR; TCRdb's copy keeps in-frame clones and lacks some. The sample includes 100,000 or so clones, about four fifths of them seen just once. Sequencing was carried out using peripheral blood. These receptors came from a woman aged 60-75 years with acute or convalescent COVID-19.

CDR3 in amino acids: CASSWRGTDTQYF. CDR3 DNA sequence: TGTGCCAGCAGTTGGAGGGGCACAGATACGCAGTATTTT. The chain uses TRBV12-3 or TRBV12-4 and TRBJ2-3; TRBD2 might be the D (6 bases). The CDR3 totals 13 residues. V lost 4 bases and J 1 base, leaving 6 bases between the germline ends.

V usage is TRBV10-2 and J usage is TRBJ2-1, with D perhaps matching TRBD2 (6 bases). The germline V gene encodes CDR1 WSHSY and CDR2 SAAADI. V was clipped by 4 bases and J by 4 bases, with 8 bases between them. The CDR3 is 13 residues long. The DNA of the CDR3 is TGCGCCAGCAGTGTAGGAGGGTACAATGAGCAGTTCTTC. It encodes CASSVGGYNEQFF.

The J gene is TRBJ2-3, the V gene TRBV5-5; 7 bases line up with TRBD1. CDR3 size: 14 residues. V lost 4 bases, J lost 0 bases, and 2 bases stayed unmatched. Germline V gene sequence: CDR1 SGHKS, CDR2 YYEKEE (reference sequence). CDR3 coding DNA: TGTGCCAGCAGCCCAGGGGGTAGCACAGATACGCAGTATTTT. This gives the protein CASSPGGSTDTQYF.

The gene calls are TRBV6-1 and TRBJ2-3, with TRBD2 identical over 7 bases. Germline trimming cut 0 bases from V and 4 bases from J; bases unmatched to any gene: 1. Germline loops: CDR1 MNHNS, CDR2 SASEGT. The CDR3 consists of 14 residues. This CDR3 reads CASSEAGGADTQYF. CDR3 in DNA: TGTGCCAGCAGTGAAGCGGGGGGGGCAGATACGCAGTATTTT.

This clone appeared many times. This rearrangement joins TRBV24-1 to TRBJ1-1; TRBD1 agrees at 9 bases. The CDR3 has 13 amino acids. Trimming cost V 7 bases and J 1 base; bases outside gene matches: 0. CDR1 and CDR2 from the germline V gene are KGHDR and SFDVKD. The CDR3 here is CATRDRGNTEAFF. CDR3 sequence (DNA): TGTGCCACCAGGGACAGGGGGAACACTGAAGCTTTCTTT.

This rearrangement joins TRBV30 to TRBJ2-3; TRBD2 matches at 10 bases. J gave up 4 bases and V 0 bases, and 1 base lay outside the gene matches. This CDR3 spans 14 amino acids. Germline lookup yields CDR1 GTSNPN and CDR2 SVGIG (reference sequence). This CDR3 reads CAWSVLAGSDTQYF. CDR3 DNA sequence: TGTGCCTGGAGTGTACTAGCGGGGTCAGATACGCAGTATTTT.

This chain links TRBV10-3 with TRBJ2-7, with a weak D call TRBD1 (5 bases). Trimming took 3 bases from V and 5 from J, leaving 8 bases between them. In germline, CDR1 is ENHRY, CDR2 SYGVKD. The CDR3 consists of 12 residues. The CDR3 here is CAISEPTDEQYF. The CDR3 DNA sequence: TGTGCCATCAGTGAACCGACAGACGAGCAGTACTTC.

J is TRBJ2-5 and V is TRBV29-1, with 8 bases matching TRBD2. CDR1 is SQVTM and CDR2 is ANQGSEA in the germline V gene. The CDR3 runs 13 residues. The CDR3: CSASDGGVETQYF. CDR3 bases: TGCAGTGCGTCCGACGGGGGGGTGGAGACCCAGTACTTC.

The CDR3 spells CASSESGQRNTEAFF. DNA for the CDR3: TGTGCCAGCAGTGAGTCGGGACAAAGGAACACTGAAGCTTTCTTT. This chain joins TRBV2 and TRBJ1-1, with D tentatively TRBD1 (6 bases). The V gene's germline CDR1 is SNHLY and CDR2 FYNNEI. V dropped 3 bases and J dropped 1 base, with 12 bases sitting between them. CDR3 length equals 15 residues.

The chain carries TRBV11-3 and TRBJ2-3; TRBD2 agrees at 9 bases. The CDR3 loop spans 15 amino acids. Per germline, CDR1 SGHNT and CDR2 YENEEA. V lost 2 bases and J lost 4; bases outside the gene matches: 4. CDR3: CASSLSGGPPDTQYF. CDR3 coding DNA: TGTGCCAGCAGCTTAAGCGGGGGGCCCCCAGATACGCAGTATTTT.

V usage is TRBV6-1 and J usage is TRBJ1-6, with a possible D match to TRBD1 (6 bases). The CDR3 loop spans 17 amino acids. The germline V gene encodes CDR1 MNHNS and CDR2 SASEGT. Trimming removed 0 bases from V and 5 bases from J, with 14 bases in between. The CDR3 reads CASSEAGWTANNSPLHF. DNA for the CDR3: TGTGCCAGCAGTGAAGCGGGATGGACAGCGAATAATTCACCCCTCCACTTT.

The rearrangement links TRBV24-1 to TRBJ2-5, with D perhaps TRBD1 (5 bases). The CDR3 has 18 residues. Germline V gives CDR1 KGHDR, CDR2 SFDVKD. Trimming shortened V by 3 bases and J by 0 bases, and 19 bases separated the two germline ends. CDR3 loop: CATSDGSRRGRYQETQYF. In nucleotides, the CDR3 is TGTGCCACCAGTGATGGGTCTAGAAGGGGAAGGTACCAAGAGACCCAGTACTTC.

This clone was seen only a few times. V and J are TRBV29-1 and TRBJ1-2; D remains ambiguous. Germline V lookup: CDR1 SQVTM, CDR2 ANQGSEA. V dropped 4 bases and J dropped 7 bases, with 22 bases sitting between them. The CDR3 is made up of 15 amino acids. In nucleotides, the CDR3 is TGCAGCGTTGTGGCGGTAACAGCGGGTGAAGGTGGCTACACCTTC. As protein: CSVVAVTAGEGGYTF.

The chain couples TRBV5-1 to TRBJ2-7; 8 bases agree with TRBD1. CDR3 length equals 15 residues. From germline, CDR1 is SGHRS and CDR2 YFSETQ. V trimming: 0 bases; J trimming: 4 bases; junction bases outside the gene matches: 6. CDR3 bases: TGCGCCAGCAGCTTGGCCGGGACAGGCCCTTACGAGCAGTACTTC. Translation gives CASSLAGTGPYEQYF.

V gene TRBV9 combines with J gene TRBJ1-2, with 10 bases fitting TRBD1. J lost 2 bases, V lost 3 bases, and 4 bases had no gene match. The CDR3 sequence is 15 residues long. Looked up from germline, CDR1 is SGDLS and CDR2 is YYNGEE. The CDR3 loop is CASSAQTGGNYGYTF. CDR3 DNA sequence: TGTGCCAGCAGCGCCCAGACAGGGGGCAACTATGGCTACACCTTC.

The V call is TRBV2, the J call TRBJ1-5; no definite D call. The CDR3 contains 13 residues. V was pared by 3 bases and J by 6 bases, with 9 bases between. The germline gives CDR1 SNHLY, CDR2 FYNNEI. The CDR3 is CASSERRGQPQHF. The CDR3 coding sequence is TGTGCCAGCAGTGAGAGAAGAGGTCAGCCCCAGCATTTT.

The V call is TRBV11-2, the J call TRBJ1-1, with a weak D call TRBD1 (5 bases). The ends were cut back, 0 bases at V and 4 bases at J, with 12 bases in the middle. The CDR3 totals 15 residues. Germline V gene sequence: CDR1 SGHAT, CDR2 FQNNGV. The CDR3 nucleotides are TGTGCCAGCAGCTTAGAATCCATTGGGGCCACTGAAGCTTTCTTT. It encodes CASSLESIGATEAFF.

The chain joins TRBV9 to TRBJ2-3; 8 nucleotides line up with TRBD2. This CDR3 spans 16 amino acids. Germline V lookup: CDR1 SGDLS, CDR2 YYNGEE. V lost 4 bases to trimming and J lost 4 bases; unmatched junction nucleotides: 11. CDR3 bases: TGTGCCAGCAGCTTGCGAGCGGGGGAAGGCTCAGATACGCAGTATTTT. Residues: CASSLRAGEGSDTQYF. Filled out from reference TRBV9 and TRBJ2-3, the complete variable domain reads DSGVTQTPKHLITATGQRVTLRCSPRSGDLSVYWYQQSLDQGLQFLIQYYNGEERAKGNILERFSAQQFPDLHSELNLSSLELGDSALYFCASSLRAGEGSDTQYFGPGTRLTVL.

This clone was counted between two and nine times. This rearrangement joins TRBV4-2 to TRBJ1-5; D might be TRBD1 (5 bases). CDR1 is LGHNA, CDR2 YNFKEQ, per germline. Trimming cost V 1 base and J 7 bases, with 11 bases left between them. The CDR3 is 14 amino acids. The CDR3 is CASSQGGAGQPQHF. DNA for the CDR3: TGTGCCAGCAGCCAAGGAGGGGCGGGGCAGCCCCAGCATTTT.

This chain joins TRBV7-6 and TRBJ2-3, with no clear D. The V gene's germline CDR1 is SGHVS and CDR2 FNYEAQ. This CDR3 comprises 14 residues. The germline V and J ends were trimmed by 1 base and 1 base, with 6 bases remaining between them. In DNA form, the CDR3 reads TGTGCCAGCAGCTTAGGGGCCGGCACAGATACGCAGTATTTT. Protein product: CASSLGAGTDTQYF.

This sequence joins TRBV5-5 and TRBJ2-2; TRBD1 matches 12 bases. V lost 3 bases, J lost 5 bases, and 5 bases stayed unmatched. CDR3 length equals 16 residues. Germline loops: CDR1 SGHKS, CDR2 YYEKEE (reference sequence). CDR3 amino acids: CASSSGQGARTGELFF. Here the CDR3 DNA reads TGTGCCAGCAGCTCGGGACAGGGGGCGCGAACCGGGGAGCTGTTTTTT.

The rearrangement joins TRBV4-1 to TRBJ1-2; no clear D gene. Germline lookup yields CDR1 MGHRA and CDR2 YSYEKL. The CDR3 has 17 residues. Trimming shortened V by 3 bases and J by 8 bases, and 25 bases separated the two germline ends. The CDR3 protein is CASSQEAPVGSLGGYTF. The CDR3 region has the DNA TGCGCCAGCAGCCAGGAGGCTCCAGTCGGGTCCCTAGGGGGCTACACCTTC.

The rearrangement joins TRBV18 to TRBJ1-6; D remains ambiguous. The CDR3 consists of 12 residues. Between the trimmed V and J ends, which lost 3 bases and 7 bases, there was a span of 4 bases. Germline values: CDR1 KGHSH, CDR2 LQKENI. The CDR3 coding sequence is TGTGCCAGCTCACCCGGGAATTCACCCCTCCACTTT. Amino acid sequence: CASSPGNSPLHF.

This clone was counted a few times. The V call is TRBV7-9, the J call TRBJ1-2, with D uncertain. V was clipped by 5 bases and J by 4 bases, with 11 bases between them. Germline CDR1 SEHNR, CDR2 FQNEAQ (reference sequence). The CDR3 extends over 13 amino acids. The CDR3 DNA is TGTGCCAGCAGCCTAACGGGTGGCTATGGCTACACCTTC. Protein sequence: CASSLTGGYGYTF. The full variable domain, completed using reference TRBV7-9 and TRBJ1-2, is DTGVSQNPRHKITKRGQNVTFRCDPISEHNRLYWYRQTLGQGPEFLTYFQNEAQLEKSRLLSDRFSAERPKGSFSTLEIQRTEQGDSAMYLCASSLTGGYGYTFGSGTRLTVV.

V and J are TRBV5-1 and TRBJ2-5; a weak D match, TRBD2 (7 bases). CDR3 size: 13 residues. Between the trimmed V and J ends, which lost 2 bases and 5 bases, there was a span of 10 bases. From germline, CDR1 is SGHRS and CDR2 YFSETQ. The CDR3 DNA follows: TGCGCCAGCAGCTTCGGGGGGCTTGAGACCCAGTACTTC. This codes for CASSFGGLETQYF.

A single count supports this clone. The chain combines TRBV9 with TRBJ1-2; TRBD1 is a possible D gene (5 bases). The CDR3 extends over 12 amino acids. Germline-derived CDR1 and CDR2 are SGDLS and YYNGEE. Trimming removed 3 bases at V and 5 bases at J, with 8 bases between. CDR3 sequence: CASSAGGYGYTF. CDR3 bases: TGTGCCAGCAGCGCCGGGGGGTATGGCTACACCTTC. The full variable domain, completed using reference TRBV9 and TRBJ1-2, is DSGVTQTPKHLITATGQRVTLRCSPRSGDLSVYWYQQSLDQGLQFLIQYYNGEERAKGNILERFSAQQFPDLHSELNLSSLELGDSALYFCASSAGGYGYTFGSGTRLTVV.

The CDR3 DNA reads as TGTGCCAGCAGCCCGGGATCGTTCACAGATACGCAGTATTTT. Amino acid sequence: CASSPGSFTDTQYF. V usage is TRBV25-1 and J usage is TRBJ2-3; D is possibly TRBD2 (5 bases). Germline-derived CDR1 and CDR2 are MGHDK and SYGVNS. Trimming removed 6 bases at V and 2 bases at J, with 12 bases between. This CDR3 has 14 amino acids.

The table lists this clone with a count of one. The gene calls are TRBV30 and TRBJ2-7, with D possibly matching TRBD1 (5 bases). CDR1 and CDR2 (germline): GTSNPN, SVGIG (reference sequence). The CDR3 is 12 amino acids. The germline V and J ends were trimmed by 4 bases and 6 bases, with 13 bases remaining between them. CDR3 coding DNA: TGTGCCTGGATGGGTGTAAGGGGCGAGCAGTACTTC. Its protein product is CAWMGVRGEQYF.

Only a few counts were recorded for this clone. The chain couples TRBV19 to TRBJ1-6; TRBD1 is a possible D gene (5 bases). The CDR3 runs to 15 residues. Germline V gives CDR1 LNHDA, CDR2 SQIVND (reference sequence). Trimming shortened V by 3 bases and J by 9 bases, and 15 bases separated the two germline ends. The CDR3 spells CASSMVTGGGSPLHF. The CDR3 DNA follows: TGTGCCAGTAGTATGGTAACAGGCGGTGGTTCACCCCTCCACTTT.